This T cell receptor beta chain is drawn from a study of graft-versus-host responses after intestinal transplantation. About the research overall: Recipients uniformly received anti-thymocyte globulin induction, followed by tacrolimus and steroids for approximately 3 years.

On this clone itself: The antigen is not known.

Study-wide results and limits: Researchers found GvH clones in recipient marrow, and some showed up first in ileum or blood.

This CDR3 region has 13 residues. The germline V gene has CDR1 ENHRY and CDR2 SYGVKD. V was clipped by 3 bases and J by 7 bases, with 12 bases between them. Method: immunoSEQ multiplex PCR; TCRdb's copy keeps in-frame clones and lacks some. Of about 40,000 clones listed, approximately 95% were seen once; the top ten hold roughly 0.58%. This receptor was identified in a human donor who was the organ donor for an intestinal transplant. The sample consisted of unstimulated CD8+ T cells sorted from spleen or lymph node cells, taken before transplant. The V and J genes are TRBV10-3 and TRBJ2-5; possibly TRBD2 for D (6 bases). As DNA, the CDR3 is TGTGCCATCAGTGATGGAACGGAGGGGACCCAGTACTTC. It translates to CAISDGTEGTQYF.